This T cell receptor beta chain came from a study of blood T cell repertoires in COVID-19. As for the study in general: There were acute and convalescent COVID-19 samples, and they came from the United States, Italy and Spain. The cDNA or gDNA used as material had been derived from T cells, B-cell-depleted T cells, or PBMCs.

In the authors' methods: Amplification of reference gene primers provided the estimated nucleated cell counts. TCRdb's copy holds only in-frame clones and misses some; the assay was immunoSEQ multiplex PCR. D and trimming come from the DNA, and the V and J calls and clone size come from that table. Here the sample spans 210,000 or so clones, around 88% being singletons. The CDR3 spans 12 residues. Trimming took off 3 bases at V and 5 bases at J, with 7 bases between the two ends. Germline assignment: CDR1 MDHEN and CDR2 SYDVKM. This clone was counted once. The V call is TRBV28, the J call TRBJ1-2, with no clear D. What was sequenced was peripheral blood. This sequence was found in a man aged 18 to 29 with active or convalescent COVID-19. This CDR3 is CASSFSDYGYTF. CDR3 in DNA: TGTGCCAGCAGTTTTTCAGATTATGGCTACACCTTC.